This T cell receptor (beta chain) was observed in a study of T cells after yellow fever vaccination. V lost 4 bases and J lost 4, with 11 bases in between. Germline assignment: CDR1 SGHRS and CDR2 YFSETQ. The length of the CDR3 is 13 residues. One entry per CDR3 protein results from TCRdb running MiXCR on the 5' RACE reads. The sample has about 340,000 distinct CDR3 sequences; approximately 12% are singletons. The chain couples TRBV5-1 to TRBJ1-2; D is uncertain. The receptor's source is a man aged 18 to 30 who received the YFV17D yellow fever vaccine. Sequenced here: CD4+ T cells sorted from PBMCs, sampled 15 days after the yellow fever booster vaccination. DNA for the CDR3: TGCGCCAGCAGCCCCGATCCCTTCTATGGCTACACCTTC. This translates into CASSPDPFYGYTF.